One and the same sample provided the 18 T cell receptor beta chains below, sequenced in a study of neoadjuvant anti-PD-1 for oral cavity cancer. Produced via immunoSEQ multiplex PCR; TCRdb's table is partial and in-frame only. The data contain under 20,000 clones, 72% of them seen just once; the ten biggest clones take up over 2%. This specimen was PBMCs, taken before nivolumab (anti-PD-1) treatment. The origin of the receptors is a person aged 40 to 85 with oral cavity squamous cell carcinoma.

The chain links TRBV5-1 to TRBJ2-7; 13 positions agree with TRBD2. CDR3 length: 15 residues. Germline V gene data show CDR1 as SGHRS and CDR2 as YFSETQ. Germline trimming cut 4 bases from V and 6 bases from J; bases unmatched to any gene: 7. CDR3 in amino acids: CASSPRTSGSGEQYF. For the CDR3, the DNA is TGCGCCAGCAGCCCACGGACTAGCGGGAGTGGCGAGCAGTACTTC. The full variable domain, in which reference TRBV5-1 and TRBJ2-7 provide the parts outside the CDR3, is KAGVTQTPRYLIKTRGQQVTLSCSPISGHRSVSWYQQTPGQGLQFLFEYFSETQRNKGNFPGRFSGRQFSNSRSEMNVSTLELGDSALYLCASSPRTSGSGEQYFGPGTRLTVT.

DNA of the CDR3: TGCGCCAGCAGCTTGGGACAGGGATCGAACACCGGGGAGCTGTTTTTT. Its translation: CASSLGQGSNTGELFF. The rearrangement links TRBV5-1 to TRBJ2-2, with 7 positions matching TRBD1. V dropped 0 bases and J dropped 0; count of bases not matched to a gene: 2. There are 16 residues in the CDR3. Germline assignment: CDR1 SGHRS and CDR2 YFSETQ.

This clone occurred once. The chain links TRBV27 to TRBJ1-5, with TRBD1 matching over 9 bases. The CDR3 runs 17 residues. V shed 6 bases and J 1 base; nucleotides not matched to a gene: 10. Germline values: CDR1 MNHEY, CDR2 SMNVEV (reference sequence). The CDR3 DNA reads TGTGCCAGCAGCGAACTCGGGACAGGGACGAGCAATCAGCCCCAGCATTTT. Translation: CASSELGTGTSNQPQHF.

The chain carries TRBV19 and TRBJ2-1, with D possibly called TRBD1 or TRBD2 (5 bases each). Germline CDR1 is LNHDA and CDR2 is SQIVND (reference sequence). V was clipped by 6 bases and J by 4 bases, with 22 bases between them. This CDR3 is 17 amino acids long. This chain's CDR3 is CASREPGPDFIYNEQFF. CDR3 DNA: TGTGCCAGTAGAGAACCGGGACCCGACTTTATTTACAATGAGCAGTTCTTC.

The V call is TRBV10-1, the J call TRBJ2-7; 8 bases match TRBD2. CDR1 and CDR2 from the germline V gene are WNHNN and SYGVQD (reference sequence). The CDR3 is 14 residues long. The trim removed 3 bases at V and 5 bases at J, leaving 6 bases unmatched. Written as DNA, the CDR3 is TGCGCCAGCAGTGACGCCGGGACTAGTAACGAGCAGTACTTC. Translating it yields CASSDAGTSNEQYF.

The rearrangement links TRBV18 to TRBJ1-2; 12 nucleotides align to TRBD1. The J segment lost 3 bases and the V segment lost 3 bases, leaving 2 bases of the junction unmatched. Germline lookup yields CDR1 KGHSH and CDR2 LQKENI. The CDR3 spans 15 residues. The CDR3 DNA is TGTGCCAGCTCACCGGGGACAGGGGGCTACTATGGCTACACCTTC. Protein: CASSPGTGGYYGYTF.

The genes are TRBV30 and TRBJ2-3, with TRBD1 identical over 7 bases. The CDR3 totals 13 residues. V lost 4 bases, J lost 15 bases, and 16 bases stayed unmatched. Germline lookup yields CDR1 GTSNPN and CDR2 SVGIG (reference sequence). CDR3 nucleotide sequence: TGTGCCTGGAATATAGGATCGGGACAGATTACATATTTT. Amino acids: CAWNIGSGQITYF.

The rearrangement joins TRBV6-5 to TRBJ2-2; D call uncertain. V was trimmed by 4 bases and J by 4 bases, leaving 10 bases between them. Germline loops: CDR1 MNHEY, CDR2 SVGAGI. This CDR3 contains 14 residues. The CDR3 DNA reads TGTGCCAGCAGTTTAAAGCGTAGCACCGGGGAGCTGTTTTTT. Its translation: CASSLKRSTGELFF.

The V gene is TRBV15, the J gene TRBJ1-6; D ambiguous. The germline V gene has CDR1 LNHNV and CDR2 YYDKDF (reference sequence). V gave up 3 bases and J gave up 11 bases, with 11 bases separating them. The CDR3 consists of 13 residues. This chain's CDR3 is CATSSTRGAPLHF. The CDR3 DNA follows: TGTGCCACCAGCAGCACTCGAGGCGCACCCCTCCACTTT. The whole variable domain, filled in from reference TRBV15 and TRBJ1-6, reads DAMVIQNPRYQVTQFGKPVTLSCSQTLNHNVMYWYQQKSSQAPKLLFHYYDKDFNNEADTPDNFQSRRPNTSFCFLDIRSPGLGDTAMYLCATSSTRGAPLHFGNGTRLTVT.

J is TRBJ2-3 and V is TRBV11-2, with D tentatively TRBD1 (5 bases). The V end lost 5 bases, the J end lost 6 bases, and 15 bases lay between the germline ends. Looked up from germline, CDR1 is SGHAT and CDR2 is FQNNGV. The CDR3 loop spans 14 amino acids. CDR3 loop: CASSPVQGSDTQYF. DNA of the CDR3: TGTGCCAGCAGCCCAGTCCAGGGATCGGATACGCAGTATTTT.

The J gene is TRBJ2-5, the V gene TRBV30; D gene uncertain. The CDR3 is 13 amino acids. V was pared by 2 bases and J by 4 bases, with 11 bases between. In germline, CDR1 is GTSNPN, CDR2 SVGIG (reference sequence). The CDR3 DNA is TGTGCCTGGAGTCCTGACGGTATAGAGACCCAGTACTTC. Protein: CAWSPDGIETQYF. Using reference TRBV30 and TRBJ2-5 for the parts outside the CDR3, the full variable domain is SQTIHQWPATLVQPVGSPLSLECTVEGTSNPNLYWYRQAAGRGLQLLFYSVGIGQISSEVPQNLSASRPQDRQFILSSKKLLLSDSGFYLCAWSPDGIETQYFGPGTRLLVL.

The chain joins TRBV7-9 to TRBJ2-5, with 12 bases identical to TRBD2. Germline V gives CDR1 SEHNR, CDR2 FQNEAQ (reference sequence). The CDR3 extends over 15 amino acids. V dropped 4 bases and J dropped 5; count of bases not matched to a gene: 5. This CDR3 is CASSSLAGGYETQYF. The CDR3, as DNA: TGTGCCAGCAGCTCACTAGCGGGAGGCTATGAGACCCAGTACTTC.

The chain joins TRBV9 to TRBJ1-2; weak D call: TRBD1 (5 bases). Germline CDR1 reads SGDLS; CDR2 reads YYNGEE. The CDR3 runs to 13 residues. V lost 5 bases and J 4 bases, leaving 12 bases between the germline ends. The CDR3 bases are TGTGCCAGCAGAGACGACAGTGCCTATGGCTACACCTTC. This codes for CASRDDSAYGYTF.

The chain recombines TRBV19 with TRBJ2-1; D gene ambiguous. This CDR3 has 12 amino acids. Trimming shortened V by 6 bases and J by 3 bases, and 6 bases separated the two germline ends. Germline V gene data show CDR1 as LNHDA and CDR2 as SQIVND (reference sequence). The CDR3 sequence is CASSTYYNEQFF. DNA of the CDR3: TGTGCCAGTAGCACGTACTACAATGAGCAGTTCTTC.

The chain uses TRBV27 and TRBJ1-2; 7 nucleotides agree with TRBD1. Unmatched junction bases numbered 13, after V lost 0 bases and J lost 6 bases. The CDR3 is made up of 17 amino acids. Germline assignment: CDR1 MNHEY and CDR2 SMNVEV (reference sequence). The CDR3 DNA reads TGTGCCAGCAGTTTATCCGGAGTGGGGACAGCGGATAATGGCTACACCTTC. It codes for CASSLSGVGTADNGYTF.

The genes are TRBV7-2 and TRBJ1-2; 9 bases line up with TRBD1. With 5 bases clipped from V and 8 bases from J, the junction kept 9 bases outside the gene matches. The V gene's germline CDR1 is SGHTA and CDR2 FQGNSA. This CDR3 is 14 amino acids long. As DNA, the CDR3 is TGTGCCAGCAGCCAGACACAGGGGGCGCAGGGCTACACCTTC. This codes for CASSQTQGAQGYTF.

This chain links TRBV4-1 with TRBJ2-7, with D possibly TRBD2 on 6 matching bases. There are 16 residues in the CDR3. Germline assignment: CDR1 MGHRA and CDR2 YSYEKL. The ends were cut back, 4 bases at V and 0 bases at J, with 16 bases in the middle. CDR3 region: CASSLVPGLTSYEQYF. CDR3 DNA sequence: TGCGCCAGCAGCCTCGTACCGGGACTCACCTCCTACGAGCAGTACTTC.

The CDR3 loop reads CASRPQANTEAFF. CDR3 nucleotides: TGTGCCAGCAGACCCCAGGCGAACACTGAAGCTTTCTTT. The genes are TRBV6-5 and TRBJ1-1; D unresolved. Germline V gene sequence: CDR1 MNHEY, CDR2 SVGAGI. V gave up 6 bases and J gave up 1 base, with 9 bases separating them. This CDR3 contains 13 residues.